This T cell receptor beta chain was sequenced for a study of OX40 agonist ivuxolimab in advanced cancers. For the study at large: Every 2 weeks, ivuxolimab was infused into the patients intravenously at between 0.01 and 10 mg/kg. Checkpoint inhibitors had been given previously to 35% to 50% of patients.

V lost 6 bases, J lost 1 base, and 0 bases stayed unmatched. Germline assignment: CDR1 LNHDA and CDR2 SQIVND (reference sequence). The CDR3 sequence is 13 residues long. The repertoire was sequenced with immunoSEQ multiplex PCR; TCRdb's copy has only in-frame clones and lacks some. Among fewer than 90,000 clones, 65% to 85% were seen once, and the ten largest hold approximately 1%. As to this clone: The antigen is undetermined.

General study points: Several nonresponders also turned out to have low normalized T-cell clonal expansion.

The rearrangement uses TRBV19 and TRBJ2-3; the match to TRBD2 covers 8 bases. The sample consisted of CD4+ or CD8+ T cells sorted from blood, taken in a trial of the OX40 agonist ivuxolimab. This sequence was found in an adult with an advanced solid tumor such as melanoma, head and neck, liver or kidney cancer. CDR3 nucleotide sequence: TGTGCCAGTAGCGGGGGGGGCACAGATACGCAGTATTTT. It specifies CASSGGGTDTQYF.